Below are 29 T cell receptor beta chains sequenced from a single sample in a study of T cell changes during pregnancy in multiple sclerosis. TCRdb's copy holds only in-frame clones and misses some; the assay was immunoSEQ multiplex PCR. The sample has 100,000 or so clones; about 90% are singletons. Here the sequenced sample was peripheral blood, taken after pregnancy. The receptors were sampled from a female donor with multiple sclerosis, enrolled in a pregnancy study.

V is TRBV28 and J is TRBJ2-7; D is possibly TRBD1 (5 bases). CDR3 size: 14 residues. V shed 4 bases and J shed 3 bases, with 13 bases lying between them. Per the germline V gene, CDR1 is MDHEN and CDR2 is SYDVKM. CDR3: CASSYRLKIYEQYF. DNA of the CDR3: TGTGCCAGCAGTTACAGGCTTAAGATCTACGAGCAGTACTTC.

This chain uses TRBV6-4 with TRBJ1-2; D gene uncertain. V dropped 0 bases and J dropped 7 bases, with 18 bases sitting between them. In germline, CDR1 is MRHNA, CDR2 SNTAGT. There are 16 residues in the CDR3. CDR3 residues: CASSDSLGVGGSGYTF. The CDR3 DNA reads TGTGCCAGCAGTGACTCCTTGGGAGTCGGAGGCTCTGGCTACACCTTC.

This clone was detected once. The V call is TRBV18, the J call TRBJ1-5; possibly TRBD1 for D (6 bases). V shed 6 bases and J shed 2 bases, with 11 bases lying between them. The CDR3 contains 14 residues. Germline V gene sequence: CDR1 KGHSH, CDR2 LQKENI. The CDR3 reads CASSQQGGNQPQHF. CDR3 nucleotides: TGTGCCAGCTCCCAACAGGGTGGCAATCAGCCCCAGCATTTT.

This rearrangement joins TRBV14 to TRBJ1-6; D is ambiguous. The CDR3 has 15 amino acids. Trimming shortened V by 4 bases and J by 6 bases, and 13 bases separated the two germline ends. CDR1 and CDR2 from the germline V gene are SGHDN and FVKESK. CDR3 coding DNA: TGTGCCAGCAGCCTCCGGGTCAAGAGTAATTCACCCCTCCACTTT. This sequence encodes CASSLRVKSNSPLHF.

The CDR3 loop reads CASTLGGNQPQHF. In DNA form, the CDR3 reads TGTGCCAGCACTTTGGGGGGTAATCAGCCCCAGCATTTT. V gene TRBV28 combines with J gene TRBJ1-5; tentatively, D is TRBD1 (5 bases). V was trimmed by 7 bases and J by 4 bases, leaving 11 bases between them. This CDR3 spans 13 amino acids. CDR1 and CDR2 from the germline V gene are MDHEN and SYDVKM.

V usage is TRBV30 and J usage is TRBJ2-5, with TRBD2 as a possible D gene (5 bases). The V end lost 5 bases, the J end lost 0 bases, and 13 bases lay between the germline ends. The CDR3 has 14 amino acids. Germline assignment: CDR1 GTSNPN and CDR2 SVGIG (reference sequence). The CDR3 DNA reads TGTGCCTGGTTAAAGCGCGGGTACCAAGAGACCCAGTACTTC. Translation gives CAWLKRGYQETQYF.

The rearrangement uses TRBV5-1 and TRBJ2-7; TRBD1 matches at 8 bases. The CDR3 extends over 14 amino acids. The V gene end was trimmed by 0 bases and the J gene end by 5 bases; junction bases not matched to a gene: 4. From germline, CDR1 is SGHRS and CDR2 YFSETQ. CDR3 loop: CASSLGQGAHEQYF. As DNA, the CDR3 is TGCGCCAGCAGCTTGGGGCAGGGGGCCCACGAGCAGTACTTC.

The rearrangement uses TRBV9 and TRBJ2-7; TRBD2 matches at 8 bases. Germline CDR1 reads SGDLS; CDR2 reads YYNGEE. V dropped 0 bases and J dropped 6; count of bases not matched to a gene: 8. The CDR3 spans 15 residues. CDR3 sequence reads: CASSVGAGGVSEQYF. Here the CDR3 DNA reads TGTGCCAGCAGCGTAGGGGCCGGGGGGGTTAGCGAGCAGTACTTC. Looking up the rest from reference TRBV9 and TRBJ2-7 gives the full variable domain: DSGVTQTPKHLITATGQRVTLRCSPRSGDLSVYWYQQSLDQGLQFLIQYYNGEERAKGNILERFSAQQFPDLHSELNLSSLELGDSALYFCASSVGAGGVSEQYFGPGTRLTVT.

Written as DNA, the CDR3 is TGTGCCAGCAGCTTTAACGTTCTAGGACAGAACTACGAGCAGTACTTC. Its protein product is CASSFNVLGQNYEQYF. This rearrangement joins TRBV5-4 to TRBJ2-7, with D perhaps TRBD1 (6 bases). The CDR3 runs to 16 residues. Germline V gene data show CDR1 as SGHNT and CDR2 as YYREEE (reference sequence). V lost 2 bases and J lost 3, with 18 bases in between.

The chain carries TRBV9 and TRBJ2-3, with TRBD2 matching 7 bases. This CDR3 comprises 13 residues. Trimming cost V 5 bases and J 6 bases; bases outside gene matches: 6. CDR1 and CDR2 (germline): SGDLS, YYNGEE. The CDR3 DNA is TGTGCCAGCAGGGCTAGCGGAGGGGATACGCAGTATTTT. This sequence encodes CASRASGGDTQYF. Variable domain in full (rest from reference TRBV9 and TRBJ2-3): DSGVTQTPKHLITATGQRVTLRCSPRSGDLSVYWYQQSLDQGLQFLIQYYNGEERAKGNILERFSAQQFPDLHSELNLSSLELGDSALYFCASRASGGDTQYFGPGTRLTVL.

The gene calls are TRBV28 and TRBJ1-2; 12 nucleotides align to TRBD1. The V gene end was trimmed by 3 bases and the J gene end by 3 bases; junction bases not matched to a gene: 2. CDR3 size: 15 residues. Germline CDR1 reads MDHEN; CDR2 reads SYDVKM. In nucleotides, the CDR3 is TGTGCCAGCAGTTTGGGACAGGGGGCGGACTATGGCTACACCTTC. This encodes CASSLGQGADYGYTF.

This clone was found once. This chain links TRBV30 with TRBJ2-7, with TRBD1 matching 7 bases. V was pared by 0 bases and J by 7 bases, with 6 bases of the junction left unmatched. The CDR3 runs to 13 residues. CDR1 is GTSNPN and CDR2 is SVGIG in the germline V gene (reference sequence). The CDR3 is CAWSVQGTGEQYF. For the CDR3, the DNA is TGTGCCTGGAGTGTACAGGGGACGGGGGAGCAGTACTTC.

V usage is TRBV6-1 and J usage is TRBJ1-5; D possibly corresponds to TRBD1 (6 bases). Germline CDR1 reads MNHNS; CDR2 reads SASEGT. The CDR3 consists of 14 residues. V gave up 2 bases and J gave up 5 bases, with 10 bases separating them. The CDR3 region has the DNA TGTGCCAGCAGTGAACAGGGGAGCCATCAGCCCCAGCATTTT. Its protein is CASSEQGSHQPQHF.

The chain uses TRBV5-1 and TRBJ2-3, with 7 positions matching TRBD1. CDR3 length equals 20 residues. Germline V gene lookup returns CDR1 SGHRS and CDR2 YFSETQ. Unmatched junction bases numbered 21, after V lost 0 bases and J lost 5 bases. In nucleotides, the CDR3 is TGCGCCAGCAGCTTGGACCGGTGGAAATTACAGGGGAATCTTGGAGATACGCAGTATTTT. Its translation is CASSLDRWKLQGNLGDTQYF.

V is TRBV9 and J is TRBJ1-2; 8 bases align to TRBD1. CDR3 length equals 17 residues. V shed 2 bases and J 8 bases; nucleotides not matched to a gene: 17. Germline loops: CDR1 SGDLS, CDR2 YYNGEE. This CDR3 reads CASSVKDRDHPTWGYTF. CDR3 nucleotide sequence: TGTGCCAGCAGCGTTAAGGACAGGGATCATCCCACTTGGGGCTACACCTTC.

This chain joins TRBV4-1 and TRBJ2-7; no firm D call. V gave up 1 base and J gave up 6 bases, with 10 bases separating them. CDR3 length: 13 amino acids. The germline V gene has CDR1 MGHRA and CDR2 YSYEKL. The CDR3 protein is CASSQVLGLEQYF. The CDR3 DNA reads TGCGCCAGCAGCCAAGTTCTAGGTCTCGAGCAGTACTTC.

The genes are TRBV5-8 and TRBJ2-5, with unresolved D. The CDR3 runs to 12 residues. Per germline, CDR1 SGHTS and CDR2 YDEGEE. V was shortened by 4 bases and J by 5 bases, with 9 bases between the two germline ends. The CDR3 DNA is TGTGCCAGCAGCCAGTACGGGGAGACCCAGTACTTC. Translation: CASSQYGETQYF.

J is TRBJ1-1 and V is TRBV29-1; D might be TRBD1 (6 bases). CDR3 size: 14 residues. In germline, CDR1 is SQVTM, CDR2 ANQGSEA. Trimming took 5 bases from V and 7 from J, leaving 20 bases between them. CDR3 loop: CSVLPLQRGGEAFF. The CDR3, as DNA: TGCAGCGTTTTACCCCTCCAGAGGGGGGGTGAAGCTTTCTTT.

The chain combines TRBV5-1 with TRBJ2-1; no firm D call. The CDR3 runs to 14 residues. CDR1 SGHRS and CDR2 YFSETQ come from the germline V gene. V was cut by 3 bases and J by 6 bases, with 13 bases left in between. This CDR3 is CASSSELGRNEQFF. CDR3 nucleotides: TGCGCCAGCAGCTCGGAGCTAGGCCGCAATGAGCAGTTCTTC.

The chain has TRBV10-2 and TRBJ1-1; 10 bases map to TRBD1. Trimming cost V 0 bases and J 11 bases; bases outside gene matches: 9. Looked up from germline, CDR1 is WSHSY and CDR2 is SAAADI. CDR3 length equals 15 residues. CDR3 sequence: CASSESGQGIVGAFF. The CDR3 DNA reads TGCGCCAGCAGTGAGTCGGGACAGGGGATCGTAGGCGCTTTCTTT.

The CDR3 DNA is TGTGCCATCCGAGAGACGACAGGGATAAATGGCTACACCTTC. Protein: CAIRETTGINGYTF. The chain combines TRBV10-3 with TRBJ1-2, with 7 bases lining up with TRBD1. The germline V gene has CDR1 ENHRY and CDR2 SYGVKD. The trim removed 8 bases at V and 6 bases at J, leaving 12 bases unmatched. The CDR3 has 14 residues.

The V and J genes are TRBV7-3 and TRBJ1-2, with 9 bases aligning to TRBD1. From germline, CDR1 is SGHTA and CDR2 FQGTGA. V gave up 2 bases and J gave up 4 bases; unmatched junction bases: 14. CDR3 length: 18 residues. DNA of the CDR3: TGTGCCAGCAGCTTATTCCCGGCACGACAGGGGGGAGGCTATGGCTACACCTTC. Its protein product is CASSLFPARQGGGYGYTF.

J is TRBJ1-2 and V is TRBV19; D is undetermined. With 3 bases removed from V and 2 bases from J, the gap between germline ends came to 10 bases. The germline V gene encodes CDR1 LNHDA and CDR2 SQIVND (reference sequence). CDR3 length: 14 amino acids. The DNA of the CDR3 is TGTGCCAGTAGTATGACATTTGGGAACTATGGCTACACCTTC. Translated: CASSMTFGNYGYTF.

The J gene is TRBJ2-1, the V gene TRBV6-6, with TRBD1 matching 10 bases. Trimming removed 6 bases from V and 4 bases from J; junction bases left unmatched: 9. The CDR3 totals 16 residues. Germline loops: CDR1 MNHNY, CDR2 SVGAGI (reference sequence). CDR3 DNA: TGTGCCAGCAGAACAGGGACAGGGGAGAGGTACAATGAGCAGTTCTTC. Protein sequence: CASRTGTGERYNEQFF.

V gene TRBV4-1 combines with J gene TRBJ2-2; D not resolved. The CDR3 totals 13 residues. Germline CDR1 MGHRA, CDR2 YSYEKL. The V end lost 0 bases, the J end lost 4 bases, and 3 bases lay between the germline ends. CDR3 sequence: CASSQDSTGELFF. In nucleotides, the CDR3 is TGCGCCAGCAGCCAAGACTCCACCGGGGAGCTGTTTTTT.

V is TRBV7-7 and J is TRBJ2-3; possibly TRBD2 for D (6 bases). The CDR3 consists of 13 residues. Trimming took off 3 bases at V and 6 bases at J, with 10 bases between the two ends. CDR1 is SSHAT and CDR2 is FNYEAQ in the germline V gene (reference sequence). This CDR3 reads CASSFQEGDTQYF. CDR3 coding DNA: TGTGCCAGCAGCTTTCAGGAGGGGGATACGCAGTATTTT. Together with reference TRBV7-7 and TRBJ2-3, the CDR3 gives the full variable domain: GAGVSQSPRYKVTKRGQDVTLRCDPISSHATLYWYQQALGQGPEFLTYFNYEAQPDKSGLPSDRFSAERPEGSISTLTIQRTEQRDSAMYRCASSFQEGDTQYFGPGTRLTVL.

This clone was seen a single time. CDR3 protein: CASSWSGGSSYEQYF. The CDR3 DNA is TGTGCCAGCAGCTGGAGCGGGGGCAGCTCCTACGAGCAGTACTTC. The rearrangement joins TRBV11-2 to TRBJ2-7; 8 nucleotides line up with TRBD2. Looked up from germline, CDR1 is SGHAT and CDR2 is FQNNGV. The CDR3 extends over 15 amino acids. V was pared by 4 bases and J by 0 bases, with 5 bases of the junction left unmatched. Drawing the rest from reference TRBV11-2 and TRBJ2-7, the complete variable domain is EAGVAQSPRYKIIEKRQSVAFWCNPISGHATLYWYQQILGQGPKLLIQFQNNGVVDDSQLPKDRFSAERLKGVDSTLKIQPAKLEDSAVYLCASSWSGGSSYEQYFGPGTRLTVT.

The chain couples TRBV7-8 to TRBJ2-7; 10 nucleotides match TRBD1. Germline V gives CDR1 SGHVS, CDR2 FQNEAQ. J lost 3 bases, V lost 5 bases, and 4 bases had no gene match. The CDR3 has 14 amino acids. In nucleotides, the CDR3 is TGTGCCAGCAGCCCTTGGACAGGGGGCTACGAGCAGTACTTC. Protein product: CASSPWTGGYEQYF.

The chain carries TRBV5-1 and TRBJ2-7, with 10 bases lining up with TRBD1. CDR1 and CDR2 (germline): SGHRS, YFSETQ. J lost 4 bases, V lost 6 bases, and 7 bases had no gene match. The CDR3 extends over 14 amino acids. CDR3 in amino acids: CASKNRDRGYEQYF. The DNA of the CDR3 is TGCGCCAGCAAAAACCGGGACAGGGGTTACGAGCAGTACTTC.